A selection of T cell receptor beta chains follows, all from one sample in a study of blood T cells in healthy people across ages. TCRdb reanalysed the 5' RACE reads using MiXCR and keeps one entry per CDR3 protein. The sample has roughly 570,000 distinct CDR3 sequences; 25% to 30% are singletons. The sequenced sample consisted of blood. The receptor source for this set is a woman aged 70-85 years in good health. The CDR3 runs from the conserved cysteine through the conserved F or W. The D gene is left open where the match is weak. Not all rows give a size; the values are once, few, many and, for expanded clones, a class.

TRBJ2-1,17,TRBV20-1,.,TRBD2,TGCAGTGCTAGAGGGACTAGCGGGGGGGCGGCCTACAATGAGCAGTTCTTC,CSARGTSGGAAYNEQFF
TRBJ1-4,17,TRBV7-3,.,TRBD1,TGTGCCAGCAGCCCGGGACAGGGGGCGTTAAGCAATGAAAAACTGTTTTTT,CASSPGQGALSNEKLFF
TRBJ1-1,13,TRBV29-1,.,.,TGCAGCGTTGGTTCCGGGCGTGGGGCTGAAGCTTTCTTT,CSVGSGRGAEAFF
TRBJ2-1,15,TRBV5-1,.,.,TGCGCCAGCAGCTTGGGGCCGGGGACCTACAATGAGCAGTTCTTC,CASSLGPGTYNEQFF
TRBJ2-1,15,TRBV6-5,few,TRBD1,TGTGCCAGCAGTTCCCACAGGGGGCGGATTAATGAGCAGTTCTTC,CASSSHRGRINEQFF
TRBJ1-1,14,TRBV7-3,few,.,TGTGCCAGCAGACCGAGGGGAGGGAACACTGAAGCTTTCTTT,CASRPRGGNTEAFF
TRBJ1-1,12,TRBV6-5,few,.,TGTGCCAGCAGTTCGTCAAGCACTGAAGCTTTCTTT,CASSSSSTEAFF
TRBJ1-4,14,TRBV10-3,.,.,TGTGCCATCAGTGAACAAATAGGGGGTGAAAAACTGTTTTTT,CAISEQIGGEKLFF
TRBJ1-1,15,TRBV5-1,.,.,TGCGCCAGCAGAACCGCCCCCGGGGGGAATATTGAAGCTTTCTTT,CASRTAPGGNIEAFF
TRBJ2-4,15,TRBV20-1,.,TRBD2,TGCAGTGCTAGAGATGTGGGGACTAGCGGAAACATTCAGTACTTC,CSARDVGTSGNIQYF
TRBJ2-1,14,TRBV7-2,.,TRBD1,TGTGCCAGTGACAGGGGAATCGGAGTGGATGAGCAGTTCTTC,CASDRGIGVDEQFF
TRBJ2-5,13,TRBV5-1,few,TRBD2,TGCGCCAGCAGTACTACTAGCGGTGAGACCCAGTACTTC,CASSTTSGETQYF
TRBJ2-7,12,TRBV5-1,.,.,TGCGCCAGCAGCTTGGAGCTGGGGGAGCAGTACTTC,CASSLELGEQYF
TRBJ1-6,16,TRBV5-6,few,.,TGTGCCAGCAGCTTGGGAAAAGCGTCCTATAATTCACCCCTCCACTTT,CASSLGKASYNSPLHF
TRBJ2-1,12,TRBV28,.,TRBD2,TGTGCCAGCAGGGTGACTAGCAGGGAGCAGTTCTTC,CASRVTSREQFF
TRBJ2-1,17,TRBV20-1,.,TRBD2,TGCAGTGCTTCCAGTCGGCCCTCTAGCGGGGCATACAATGAGCAGTTCTTC,CSASSRPSSGAYNEQFF
TRBJ1-1,14,TRBV18,few,.,TGTGCCAGCTCACTGGGTGCAGCTAACACTGAAGCTTTCTTT,CASSLGAANTEAFF
TRBJ1-1,15,TRBV7-3,few,TRBD1,TGTGCCAGCAGCGTAAGCCGGGACAGCAACACTGAAGCTTTCTTT,CASSVSRDSNTEAFF
TRBJ2-5,15,TRBV7-2,few,TRBD1,TGTGCCAGCAGTCCTCGAGGGGGCTCGGGGGAGACCCAGTACTTC,CASSPRGGSGETQYF
TRBJ1-2,14,TRBV29-1,.,.,TGCAGCGTTGAGCACAACCGGGGTGGTGGCGGCTACACCTTC,CSVEHNRGGGGYTF
TRBJ2-1,15,TRBV20-1,few,TRBD2,TGCAGTGCTAATACCGGGACTAGCCCAGGGGGTGAGCAGTTCTTC,CSANTGTSPGGEQFF
TRBJ2-1,15,TRBV12-5,.,TRBD2,TGTGCTAGTGCCTTGAGGATAGCGGGCAACAATGAGCAGTTCTTC,CASALRIAGNNEQFF
TRBJ2-5,11,TRBV20-1,.,.,TGCAGTGCTAACCCCCGTGAGGCGCAGTACTTC,CSANPREAQYF
TRBJ2-2,14,TRBV19,.,TRBD1,TGTGCCAGTACCGACAGGGCCTCCACCGGGGAGCTGTTTTTT,CASTDRASTGELFF
TRBJ2-1,14,TRBV5-5,.,TRBD2,TGTGCCAGCAGCTTGGCGCGGGGGAGCGATGAGCAGTTCTTC,CASSLARGSDEQFF
TRBJ2-1,18,TRBV6-2/TRBV6-3,.,TRBD1,TGTGCCAGCAGTTACCGGTACCGCCGGGACAGGGGAAGAAATGAGCAGTTCTTC,CASSYRYRRDRGRNEQFF
TRBJ2-2,14,TRBV5-1,once,.,TGCGCCAGCAGCGGGAATGCGAACACCGGGGAGCTGTTTTTT,CASSGNANTGELFF
TRBJ1-4,13,TRBV7-2,.,.,TGTGCCAGCAGCTTATCTTGGGTCGAAAAACTGTTTTTT,CASSLSWVEKLFF
TRBJ2-2,12,TRBV20-1,.,TRBD1,TGCAGTGCGGGACAGAGAACCGGGGAGCTGTTTTTT,CSAGQRTGELFF
TRBJ2-7,15,TRBV7-2,few,TRBD2,TGTGCCAGCAGCCCCCAAATAGCGGGGCCCTACGAGCAGTACTTC,CASSPQIAGPYEQYF
TRBJ2-2,13,TRBV29-1,few,.,TGCAGCGTTTCCTCCGATGCCGGCGGGGAGCTGTTTTTT,CSVSSDAGGELFF
TRBJ1-4,16,TRBV6-1,few,.,TGTGCCAGCAGTGACCGGCCACCCGCAACTAATGAAAAACTGTTTTTT,CASSDRPPATNEKLFF
TRBJ2-4,16,TRBV5-1,.,TRBD1,TGCGCCAGCAGCTTGGTCGAAGGGGGCGTCGGTCCAGAGCAGTACTTC,CASSLVEGGVGPEQYF
TRBJ2-6,18,TRBV7-3,.,.,TGTGCCAGCAGCTTAAGTTCGGTACGGAATTCTGGGGCCAACGTCCTGACTTTC,CASSLSSVRNSGANVLTF
TRBJ2-7,12,TRBV7-2,.,.,TGTGCCGGCAGCCTCGACAGCTACGAGCAGTACTTC,CAGSLDSYEQYF
TRBJ1-6,15,TRBV7-2,.,TRBD1,TGTGCCAGCAGCCGCAGGGGACAGGGGGCTCCACCCCTCCACTTT,CASSRRGQGAPPLHF
TRBJ2-5,12,TRBV30,few,.,TGTGCCTGGAGTGTCACAGCGGAGACCCAGTACTTC,CAWSVTAETQYF
TRBJ2-5,14,TRBV18,.,TRBD2,TGTGCCAGCTCACCAGGGGGGGACGGCGAGACCCAGTACTTC,CASSPGGDGETQYF
TRBJ2-5,14,TRBV19,.,TRBD2,TGTGCCAGTGCGGACGGGGGGTACCAAGAGACCCAGTACTTC,CASADGGYQETQYF
TRBJ2-3,15,TRBV4-2,few,TRBD2,TGTGCCAGCAGCCAAAAAGCGGGAGCCACAGACACGCAGTATTTT,CASSQKAGATDTQYF
TRBJ2-5,14,TRBV6-1,few,.,TGTGCCAGCAGTGACTGGCGGCTCCAAGAGACCCAGTACTTC,CASSDWRLQETQYF
TRBJ2-5,14,TRBV20-1,few,TRBD1,TGCAGTGCTCCAGGGACAGGGGGTCAAGGGACCCAGTACTTC,CSAPGTGGQGTQYF
TRBJ1-1,14,TRBV20-1,.,TRBD1,TGCAGTGCTAGGGGTGACAGGGGGAACACTGAAGCTTTCTTT,CSARGDRGNTEAFF
TRBJ1-1,13,TRBV29-1,.,.,TGCAGCGCCGACAACTACATGAACACTGAAGCTTTCTTT,CSADNYMNTEAFF
TRBJ2-3,14,TRBV10-3,.,.,TGTGCCATCACATCCCAAAGGGGCACAGATACGCAGTATTTT,CAITSQRGTDTQYF
TRBJ2-4,17,TRBV15,many,.,TGTGCCACCAGCAGACCTCAGGGTTTACTAGCCAAAAACATTCAGTACTTC,CATSRPQGLLAKNIQYF
TRBJ1-3,16,TRBV7-2,.,.,TGTGCCAGCAGCCCTTTGCACCTTCGCTCTGGAAACACCATATATTTT,CASSPLHLRSGNTIYF
TRBJ2-7,14,TRBV4-1,few,.,TGCGCCAGCAGCCAAGTGGCAGGGCCCTACGAGCAGTACTTC,CASSQVAGPYEQYF
TRBJ2-6,16,TRBV19,.,.,TGTGCCAGTAGTATCGGCCCCAGGGCTGGGGCCAACGTCCTGACTTTC,CASSIGPRAGANVLTF
TRBJ2-5,14,TRBV11-2,many,TRBD2,TGTGCCAGCAGTTCTAGCGGGGCGGGAGGGACCCAGTACTTC,CASSSSGAGGTQYF
TRBJ1-4,15,TRBV29-1,.,.,TGCAGCGCCCGGACATCCCTGACGGGTAATGAAAAACTGTTTTTT,CSARTSLTGNEKLFF